A selection of T cell receptor beta chains follows, all from one sample in a study of spatial heterogeneity in lung cancer. TCRdb analysed the 5' RACE reads with MiXCR anew, one entry per CDR3 protein. The sample yields 20,000 to 25,000 distinct CDR3 sequences, roughly 9% seen once. Sequences were derived from lung tumor tissue, sampled at surgery. Every receptor here comes from a male donor with early-stage non-small cell lung cancer. Each CDR3 is given with its conserved first and last residue. The order of the fields is D gene, V gene, clone size, J gene, CDR3 protein, CDR3 DNA. A D gene is named only where the DNA matches it firmly. A row's size may be missing; if present it is once, few, many or a size class.

>-|TRBV4-2|many|TRBJ2-3
CASSQDWRTDTQYF
TGTGCCAGCAGCCAAGACTGGAGAACAGATACGCAGTATTTT
>-|TRBV7-2|many|TRBJ2-3
CASTPGTFTQYF
TGTGCCAGCACCCCGGGGACTTTCACGCAGTATTTT
>-|TRBV3-1|many|TRBJ1-1
CASSQGGGEAFF
TGTGCCAGCAGCCAAGGGGGCGGTGAAGCTTTCTTT
>-|TRBV6-2/TRBV6-3|-|TRBJ1-5
CASSSWINQPQHF
TGTGCCAGCAGTTCCTGGATCAATCAGCCCCAGCATTTT
>-|TRBV18|-|TRBJ2-7
CASSPPDRPLGEQYF
TGTGCCAGCTCACCACCAGACAGGCCTTTGGGCGAGCAGTACTTC
>TRBD2|TRBV30|many|TRBJ2-4
CAWMPSGYKNIQYF
TGTGCCTGGATGCCTAGCGGTTACAAAAACATTCAGTACTTC
>TRBD2|TRBV5-1|-|TRBJ2-3
CASSFPGLAGGLITDTQYF
TGCGCCAGCAGCTTCCCCGGACTAGCGGGAGGATTGATCACAGATACGCAGTATTTT
>TRBD1|TRBV23-1|-|TRBJ1-5
CASSQYGGQRTYSNQPQHF
TGCGCCAGCAGTCAATATGGGGGACAGAGAACATATAGCAATCAGCCCCAGCATTTT
>TRBD1|TRBV2|many|TRBJ2-3
CASSLSGQDLTDTQYF
TGTGCCAGCAGCCTCTCGGGACAGGACCTCACAGATACGCAGTATTTT
>-|TRBV20-1|-|TRBJ1-1
CSARFYTEAFF
TGCAGTGCTAGGTTTTACACTGAAGCTTTCTTT
>-|TRBV29-1|few|TRBJ2-5
CSVGEAGQSQETQYF
TGCAGCGTTGGGGAGGCGGGACAGAGCCAAGAGACCCAGTACTTC
>TRBD2|TRBV9|many|TRBJ2-1
CASSAWRGANEQFF
TGTGCCAGCAGCGCATGGCGGGGGGCCAATGAGCAGTTCTTC
>TRBD2|TRBV28|many|TRBJ2-5
CASSLLGLGPETQYF
TGTGCCAGCAGTTTATTAGGACTAGGGCCAGAGACCCAGTACTTC
>-|TRBV11-2|few|TRBJ2-1
CASSLGGPEQFF
TGTGCCAGCAGCTTAGGCGGTCCGGAGCAGTTCTTC
>TRBD1|TRBV10-3|many|TRBJ2-3
CAISPSGQGAALDTQYF
TGTGCCATCAGCCCTTCGGGACAGGGGGCGGCCTTGGATACGCAGTATTTT
>TRBD1|TRBV11-3|-|TRBJ2-1
CASSLGQGYNEQFF
TGTGCCAGCAGCTTAGGACAGGGGTACAATGAGCAGTTCTTC
>-|TRBV29-1|few|TRBJ2-1
CSVEAGLGYNEQFF
TGCAGCGTTGAAGCCGGATTGGGGTACAATGAGCAGTTCTTC
>-|TRBV3-1|many|TRBJ1-1
CASTLAGFNTEAFF
TGTGCCAGCACCCTAGCAGGGTTTAACACTGAAGCTTTCTTT
>-|TRBV7-8|-|TRBJ1-1
CASSLPGGGTEAFF
TGTGCCAGCAGCTTACCTGGGGGCGGCACTGAAGCTTTCTTT
>TRBD1|TRBV28|many|TRBJ1-2
CATNRGEGNYGYTF
TGTGCCACCAACAGGGGGGAAGGCAACTATGGCTACACCTTC
>-|TRBV5-4|many|TRBJ2-5
CASSPQGRETQYF
TGTGCCAGCAGCCCACAGGGACGGGAGACCCAGTACTTC
>-|TRBV5-4|many|TRBJ1-2
CASSLGQTINYGYTF
TGTGCCAGCAGCTTGGGACAGACTATTAACTATGGCTACACCTTC
>TRBD2|TRBV10-3|few|TRBJ2-7
CAIRAGGVDEQYF
TGTGCCATCAGGGCGGGAGGGGTGGACGAGCAGTACTTC
>TRBD2|TRBV28|few|TRBJ2-3
CASNQLAGAVNPQYF
TGTGCCAGCAACCAACTAGCGGGGGCAGTAAACCCGCAGTATTTT
>TRBD2|TRBV7-3|many|TRBJ2-3
CASSPPGGGTTDTQYF
TGTGCCAGCAGCCCACCTGGCGGGGGAACCACAGATACGCAGTATTTT
>-|TRBV11-2|-|TRBJ2-5
CASSLALGQETQYF
TGTGCCAGCAGCTTAGCCCTCGGCCAAGAGACCCAGTACTTC
>TRBD1|TRBV7-2|many|TRBJ1-2
CASSLATGAYNYGYTF
TGTGCCAGCAGCTTAGCCACAGGGGCGTATAACTATGGCTACACCTTC
>-|TRBV9|-|TRBJ2-2
CASSVGSSSSTGELFF
TGTGCCAGCAGCGTCGGAAGTTCGAGTAGCACCGGGGAGCTGTTTTTT
>-|TRBV20-1|-|TRBJ2-3
CSARMSSTDTQYF
TGCAGTGCTAGGATGTCTAGCACAGATACGCAGTATTTT
>TRBD1|TRBV19|few|TRBJ2-1
CASSPRTGGVSYNEQFF
TGTGCCAGTAGTCCCCGGACAGGGGGCGTCTCCTACAATGAGCAGTTCTTC
>TRBD1|TRBV4-1|many|TRBJ2-7
CASSQERDRGDRYF
TGCGCCAGCAGCCAAGAAAGGGACAGGGGGGATAGGTACTTC
>-|TRBV5-1|many|TRBJ1-4
CASSLLPGANEKLFF
TGCGCCAGCAGCTTGCTCCCGGGAGCAAATGAAAAACTGTTTTTT
>TRBD1|TRBV28|many|TRBJ1-5
CASSRWGQGRNQPQHF
TGTGCCAGCAGTAGATGGGGACAGGGTCGCAATCAGCCCCAGCATTTT
>-|TRBV27|many|TRBJ2-1
CASSRRNKALYNEQFF
TGTGCCAGCAGCCGCCGGAACAAGGCCCTCTACAATGAGCAGTTCTTC
>TRBD2|TRBV4-1|few|TRBJ2-4
CASSQEAGGPAIQYF
TGCGCCAGCAGCCAAGAGGCGGGGGGGCCTGCCATTCAGTACTTC
>TRBD2|TRBV9|many|TRBJ2-3
CASSVGPLLAGGPSTDTQYF
TGTGCCAGCAGCGTAGGGCCCCTACTAGCGGGGGGACCTAGCACAGATACGCAGTATTTT
>TRBD2|TRBV7-2|-|TRBJ2-7
CASSLSSGGLYEQYF
TGTGCCAGCAGCTTATCGTCGGGGGGTCTCTACGAGCAGTACTTC